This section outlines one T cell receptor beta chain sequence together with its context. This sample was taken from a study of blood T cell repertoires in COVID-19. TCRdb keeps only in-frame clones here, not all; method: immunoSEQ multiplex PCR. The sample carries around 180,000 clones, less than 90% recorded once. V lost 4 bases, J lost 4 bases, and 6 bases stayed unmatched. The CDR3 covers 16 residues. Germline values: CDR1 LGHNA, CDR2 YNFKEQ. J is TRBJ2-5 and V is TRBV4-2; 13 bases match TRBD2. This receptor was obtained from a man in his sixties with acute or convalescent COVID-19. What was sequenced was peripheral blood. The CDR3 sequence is CASSLRTSGSRETQYF. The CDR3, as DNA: TGTGCCAGCAGCCTCAGGACTAGCGGGAGTCGAGAGACCCAGTACTTC.